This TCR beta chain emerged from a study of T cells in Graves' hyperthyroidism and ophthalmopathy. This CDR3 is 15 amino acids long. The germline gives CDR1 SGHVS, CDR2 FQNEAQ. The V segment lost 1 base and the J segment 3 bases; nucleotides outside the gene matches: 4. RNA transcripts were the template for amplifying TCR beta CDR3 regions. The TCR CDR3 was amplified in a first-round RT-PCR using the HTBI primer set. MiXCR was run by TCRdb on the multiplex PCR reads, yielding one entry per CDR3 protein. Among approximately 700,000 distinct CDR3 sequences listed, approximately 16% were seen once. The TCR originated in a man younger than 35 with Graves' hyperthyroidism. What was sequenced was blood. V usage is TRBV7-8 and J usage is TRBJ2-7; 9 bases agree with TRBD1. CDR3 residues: CASSLETGGFYEQYF. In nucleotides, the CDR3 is TGTGCCAGCAGCTTAGAGACAGGGGGGTTCTACGAGCAGTACTTC.